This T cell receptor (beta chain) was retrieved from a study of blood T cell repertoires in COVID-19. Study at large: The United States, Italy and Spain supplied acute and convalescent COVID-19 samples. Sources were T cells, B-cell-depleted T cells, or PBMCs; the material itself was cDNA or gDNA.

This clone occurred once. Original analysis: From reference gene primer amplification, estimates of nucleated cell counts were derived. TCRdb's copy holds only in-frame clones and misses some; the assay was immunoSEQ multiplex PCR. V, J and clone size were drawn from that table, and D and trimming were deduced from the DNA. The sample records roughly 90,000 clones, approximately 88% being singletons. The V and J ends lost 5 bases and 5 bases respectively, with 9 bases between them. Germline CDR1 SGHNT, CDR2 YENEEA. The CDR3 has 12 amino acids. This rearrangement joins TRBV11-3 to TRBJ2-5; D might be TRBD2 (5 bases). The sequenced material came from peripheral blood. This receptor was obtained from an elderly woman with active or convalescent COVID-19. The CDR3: CASSTRGETQYF. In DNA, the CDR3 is TGTGCCAGCAGCACCCGCGGGGAGACCCAGTACTTC.